These T cell receptor beta chains were read from a single sample in a study of T cell responses to AZD1222 COVID-19 vaccine. Clones were sequenced by immunoSEQ multiplex PCR, and TCRdb holds only the in-frame ones, with some missing. Of approximately 100,000 clones listed, 80% to 90% were seen once; the top ten hold about 8.7%. The sequencing used peripheral blood, collected on day 0 of AZD1222 vaccination. These receptors were collected from an adult in good health. CDR3s include the opening cysteine and the closing phenylalanine or tryptophan. The D gene is left open where the match is weak. Not all rows give a size; the values are once, few, many and, for expanded clones, a class.

- | TRBJ1-1 | 14 | TRBV5-4 | - | TGTGCCAGCAGCTTCAGGTCTATGAACACTGAAGCTTTCTTT | CASSFRSMNTEAFF
- | TRBJ2-5 | 11 | TRBV19 | - | TGTGCCAGTAGTTTGAGTGGGACCCAGTACTTC | CASSLSGTQYF
- | TRBJ2-1 | 17 | TRBV6-2/TRBV6-3 | TRBD2 | TGTGCCAGCAGTTACTCGTACAGCGGGATGTCCTACAATGAGCAGTTCTTC | CASSYSYSGMSYNEQFF
- | TRBJ2-1 | 14 | TRBV4-1 | - | TGCGCCAGCAGCCTAAGCCGGGCGGCAAATGAGCAGTTCTTC | CASSLSRAANEQFF
- | TRBJ2-3 | 15 | TRBV7-9 | TRBD2 | TGTGCCAGCAGCCCCTTAGCGGGGGGGCTAAATACGCAGTATTTT | CASSPLAGGLNTQYF
- | TRBJ2-7 | 15 | TRBV30 | TRBD2 | TGTGCCTGGAGGGGTATAGCGGGAGACCGCTACGAGCAGTACTTC | CAWRGIAGDRYEQYF
- | TRBJ1-2 | 11 | TRBV29-1 | - | TGCAGCGTTGGTGGTCTTTATGGCTACACCTTC | CSVGGLYGYTF
- | TRBJ2-3 | 10 | TRBV10-1 | - | TGCGCCAGCACCCCAGATACGCAGTATTTT | CASTPDTQYF
- | TRBJ1-6 | 15 | TRBV5-1 | TRBD1 | TGCGCCAGCAGCCGAAATACAGGGGAAACTTCACCCCTCCACTTT | CASSRNTGETSPLHF
- | TRBJ2-7 | 12 | TRBV6-2/TRBV6-3 | - | TGTGCCAGCAGTTCGACCTCCTACGAGCAGTACTTC | CASSSTSYEQYF
- | TRBJ2-7 | 14 | TRBV7-2 | TRBD1 | TGTGCCAGCAGCTTAGGGACAGGGTTCTACGAGCAGTACTTC | CASSLGTGFYEQYF
- | TRBJ2-7 | 14 | TRBV7-2 | TRBD2 | TGTGCCAGCAGCTTAGTTGGGACTACGGGGGAGCAGTACTTC | CASSLVGTTGEQYF
- | TRBJ1-2 | 12 | TRBV6-5 | - | TGTGCCAGCCAAACCCCGATCTATGGCTACACCTTC | CASQTPIYGYTF
- | TRBJ1-1 | 16 | TRBV18 | - | TGTGCCAGCTCACCACTATCCCCCCGGACGAACACTGAAGCTTTCTTT | CASSPLSPRTNTEAFF
- | TRBJ2-7 | 15 | TRBV7-2 | TRBD1 | TGTGCCAGCAGCTTAGGGACAGGATACTCCTACGAGCAGTACTTC | CASSLGTGYSYEQYF
- | TRBJ2-7 | 16 | TRBV6-1 | TRBD1 | TGTGCCAGCAGTGGGGGCCTGACAGGGTTGGGCTACGAGCAGTACTTC | CASSGGLTGLGYEQYF
- | TRBJ2-1 | 15 | TRBV4-3 | TRBD1 | TGCGCCAGCAGCTCCCAGGGGGCGTACTACAATGAGCAGTTCTTC | CASSSQGAYYNEQFF
- | TRBJ2-3 | 15 | TRBV6-5 | - | TGTGCCAGCAGTTACGGCGGGGCTAGCACAGATACGCAGTATTTT | CASSYGGASTDTQYF
once | TRBJ2-7 | 14 | TRBV7-2 | - | TGTGCCAGCAGCTTCGTCGCGGGGACCTACGAGCAGTACTTC | CASSFVAGTYEQYF
once | TRBJ2-3 | 13 | TRBV12-3/TRBV12-4 | - | TGTGCCAGCAGTTTAAATGCCGGAAATACGCAGTATTTT | CASSLNAGNTQYF
- | TRBJ2-2 | 15 | TRBV11-2 | - | TGTGCCAGCAGCTTAGAGTACGGAAACACCGGGGAGCTGTTTTTT | CASSLEYGNTGELFF
- | TRBJ1-5 | 13 | TRBV28 | - | TGTGCCAGCAGTTTGCGGAGTGATCAGCCCCAGCATTTT | CASSLRSDQPQHF
- | TRBJ1-1 | 17 | TRBV4-2 | - | TGTGCCAGCAGCCAGGTGGGGCGGCAGAGGGGGAACACTGAAGCTTTCTTT | CASSQVGRQRGNTEAFF
- | TRBJ2-7 | 13 | TRBV7-3 | TRBD1 | TGTGCCAGCAGCCGGGGACAGGCTTACGAGCAGTACTTC | CASSRGQAYEQYF
- | TRBJ1-5 | 16 | TRBV19 | TRBD1 | TGTGCCAGTAGTTTTCGAGACAGGGGTGGCAATCAGCCCCAGCATTTT | CASSFRDRGGNQPQHF